The 29 T cell receptor beta chains given below trace back to one sample, sequenced in a study of early T cells in non-severe SARS-CoV-2 infection (dated by TCRdb to the early 2020s). The protocol used for the library was 5' RACE. These reads were obtained on a NextSeq 500. TCRdb ran its own pipeline on the public reads, namely fastp trimming at Q25 and MiXCR clone calling, and kept in-frame beta chains. All rows with the same CDR3 protein become a single entry with the most common DNA and genes. This sample has roughly 90,000 distinct CDR3 sequences in its table, and 14% of those were observed once. The top ten clonotypes cover around 6.4% of the sample. The specimen sequenced was whole blood. The receptors come from an adult who was a healthcare worker with PCR-confirmed SARS-CoV-2 infection or an uninfected control (not recorded which).

This clonotype appeared a few times. The chain uses TRBV28 and TRBJ1-5; no reliable D call. The germline V and J ends were trimmed by 5 bases and 4 bases, with 9 bases remaining between them. CDR1 MDHEN and CDR2 SYDVKM come from the germline V gene. The CDR3 runs to 13 residues. The CDR3 bases are TGTGCCAGCAGTCCGGAGGTGAATCAGCCCCAGCATTTT. Its protein is CASSPEVNQPQHF. The complete variable domain, with remaining parts taken from reference TRBV28 and TRBJ1-5, reads DVKVTQSSRYLVKRTGEKVFLECVQDMDHENMFWYRQDPGLGLRLIYFSYDVKMKEKGDIPEGYSVSREKKERFSLILESASTNQTSMYLCASSPEVNQPQHFGDGTRLSIL.

Many counts were recorded for this clonotype. The chain couples TRBV11-2 to TRBJ2-6; D remains unclear. The CDR3 totals 17 residues. Germline V gene sequence: CDR1 SGHAT, CDR2 FQNNGV. The germline V and J ends were trimmed by 1 base and 0 bases, with 10 bases remaining between them. The CDR3 DNA is TGTGCCAGCAGCTTAGTTCAGATTTACTCTGGGGCCAACGTCCTGACTTTC. This sequence encodes CASSLVQIYSGANVLTF.

The rearrangement uses TRBV7-2 and TRBJ2-1, with 8 bases fitting TRBD1. Germline CDR1 reads SGHTA; CDR2 reads FQGNSA. The CDR3 is 15 residues long. V was pared by 8 bases and J by 7 bases, with 13 bases of the junction left unmatched. CDR3 nucleotide sequence: TGTGCCAGCGGGCCGCAGGGGGCGAATGTAAATGAGCAGTTCTTC. Translated, it gives CASGPQGANVNEQFF.

The chain carries TRBV7-9 and TRBJ2-7; a weak D match, TRBD1 (6 bases). The V end was cut by 5 bases, the J end by 3 bases, with 11 bases between. CDR1 is SEHNR, CDR2 FQNEAQ, per germline (reference sequence). CDR3 length: 13 residues. DNA of the CDR3: TGTGCCAGCAGCCCGGGACAACTCTACGAGCAGTACTTC. Its translation: CASSPGQLYEQYF.

The gene calls are TRBV4-3 and TRBJ2-7; D possibly corresponds to TRBD1 (5 bases). There are 14 residues in the CDR3. Germline CDR1 is LGHNA and CDR2 is YSLEER. Trimming removed 3 bases from V and 1 base from J, with 10 bases in between. For the CDR3, the DNA is TGCGCCAGCAGCCAGGGCAGGGTTTCCTACGAGCAGTACTTC. Its translation: CASSQGRVSYEQYF.

The chain is built from TRBV6-5 and TRBJ1-2; tentative D call: TRBD1 (6 bases). Trimming took off 0 bases at V and 5 bases at J, with 10 bases between the two ends. This CDR3 region has 14 residues. CDR1 is MNHEY, CDR2 SVGAGI, per germline. The CDR3 DNA reads TGTGCCAGCAGTTACTCGTGGGGGGCATATGGCTACACCTTC. The encoded protein is CASSYSWGAYGYTF.

This clonotype was counted a few times. This chain links TRBV24-1 with TRBJ1-2; D is undetermined. Trimming pared 3 bases from V and 4 bases from J, leaving 14 bases between. CDR1 and CDR2 from the germline V gene are KGHDR and SFDVKD. The length of the CDR3 is 15 residues. The CDR3: CATSDPVRGGYGYTF. The CDR3, as DNA: TGTGCCACCAGTGATCCCGTACGGGGAGGCTATGGCTACACCTTC.

The chain joins TRBV7-2 to TRBJ1-2; no reliable D call. Trimming shortened V by 5 bases and J by 3 bases, and 10 bases separated the two germline ends. The CDR3 runs to 13 residues. CDR1 and CDR2 (germline): SGHTA, FQGNSA. The CDR3 DNA is TGTGCCAGCAGCCCAGAGGCCCACTATGGCTACACCTTC. Protein product: CASSPEAHYGYTF.

In its sample, this clonotype was seen a few times. This rearrangement joins TRBV20-1 to TRBJ1-1; no reliable D call. V lost 0 bases, J lost 5 bases, and 16 bases lay in between. Germline CDR1 DFQATT, CDR2 SNEGSKA (reference sequence). CDR3 length equals 15 residues. CDR3 sequence: CSARDQTRAGTEAFF. The CDR3 coding sequence is TGCAGTGCTAGAGATCAAACCCGGGCGGGGACTGAAGCTTTCTTT.

The table lists this clonotype with many counts. This sequence joins TRBV3-1 and TRBJ2-7; no clear D gene. The CDR3 has 14 residues. Trimming took off 1 base at V and 3 bases at J, with 10 bases between the two ends. Germline CDR1 is LGHDT and CDR2 is YNNKEL (reference sequence). The CDR3 coding sequence is TGTGCCAGCAGCCAAGGAACAGCCCGCTACGAGCAGTACTTC. This gives the protein CASSQGTARYEQYF.

This chain uses TRBV6-2 or TRBV6-3 with TRBJ1-1; maybe TRBD1 (5 bases). Germline V gene data show CDR1 as MNHEY and CDR2 as SVGEGT. Trimming took off 3 bases at V and 2 bases at J, with 19 bases between the two ends. The CDR3 extends over 17 amino acids. For the CDR3, the DNA is TGTGCCAGCAGTTATTCCCTCGGACAAATCAAAAACACTGAAGCTTTCTTT. Protein product: CASSYSLGQIKNTEAFF.

A few counts support this clonotype. V usage is TRBV20-1 and J usage is TRBJ2-6, with 7 bases that match TRBD1. V was pared by 2 bases and J by 2 bases, with 0 bases of the junction left unmatched. This CDR3 has 14 residues. Germline values: CDR1 DFQATT, CDR2 SNEGSKA (reference sequence). CDR3 DNA sequence: TGCAGTGCTAGAAGGGGGCCTGGGGCCAACGTCCTGACTTTC. Amino acids: CSARRGPGANVLTF.

Only a few counts were recorded for this clonotype. The chain links TRBV20-1 to TRBJ1-5, with D possibly being TRBD1 (5 bases). Per germline, CDR1 DFQATT and CDR2 SNEGSKA (reference sequence). V was clipped by 7 bases and J by 1 base, with 17 bases between them. The CDR3 contains 15 residues. CDR3 residues: CSVFPQGLSNQPQHF. The CDR3 nucleotides read TGCAGTGTTTTTCCCCAGGGACTCAGCAATCAGCCCCAGCATTTT.

This clonotype was counted ten times or more. The chain joins TRBV9 to TRBJ1-2; D not resolved. Germline CDR1 SGDLS, CDR2 YYNGEE. Between the trimmed V and J ends, which lost 0 bases and 4 bases, there was a span of 4 bases. The CDR3 is 12 amino acids. The DNA of the CDR3 is TGTGCCAGCAGCGTAGGAAGCTATGGCTACACCTTC. Its protein is CASSVGSYGYTF.

The chain is built from TRBV20-1 and TRBJ2-1; 11 bases match TRBD2. The V gene end was trimmed by 2 bases and the J gene end by 6 bases; junction bases not matched to a gene: 3. This CDR3 has 14 residues. The germline V gene encodes CDR1 DFQATT and CDR2 SNEGSKA (reference sequence). The CDR3 protein is CSARTSGGINEQFF. The CDR3 nucleotides read TGCAGTGCTAGAACTAGCGGGGGAATCAATGAGCAGTTCTTC.

The chain links TRBV5-6 to TRBJ2-3; D may be TRBD1 or TRBD2 (5 bases each). Germline V gene sequence: CDR1 SGHDT, CDR2 YYEEEE. Trimming shortened V by 1 base and J by 3 bases, and 18 bases separated the two germline ends. The CDR3 extends over 17 amino acids. The CDR3, as DNA: TGTGCCAGCAGCTTGTTTTACGGGACCGTGAGGACAGATACGCAGTATTTT. Its translation is CASSLFYGTVRTDTQYF.

This clonotype was counted at least ten times. The chain has TRBV20-1 and TRBJ2-3; D is unclear. The germline V and J ends were trimmed by 6 bases and 4 bases, with 14 bases remaining between them. Germline CDR1 and CDR2: DFQATT and SNEGSKA (reference sequence). CDR3 length: 13 amino acids. This CDR3 is CSASLRYADTQYF. In DNA, the CDR3 is TGCAGTGCCTCACTTCGTTACGCAGATACGCAGTATTTT.

The rearrangement links TRBV5-1 to TRBJ2-3, with D maybe TRBD2 (6 bases). The CDR3 has 12 residues. Per the germline V gene, CDR1 is SGHRS and CDR2 is YFSETQ. V was cut by 5 bases and J by 4 bases, with 8 bases left in between. This chain's CDR3 is CASRWEADTQYF. The CDR3 DNA is TGCGCCAGCAGATGGGAGGCAGATACGCAGTATTTT.

This clonotype was recorded a few times. J is TRBJ2-5 and V is TRBV29-1, with TRBD2 identical over 7 bases. The CDR3 is 13 amino acids. The V gene end was trimmed by 6 bases and the J gene end by 1 base; junction bases not matched to a gene: 5. Germline CDR1 reads SQVTM; CDR2 reads ANQGSEA. The CDR3 DNA reads as TGCAGCGTGGGAGGCGGGGGCCAAGAGACCCAGTACTTC. As protein: CSVGGGGQETQYF.

As DNA, the CDR3 is TGTGCCAGCAGCCCAGGGGGCCCTGGGCAGTACTTC. Translation: CASSPGGPGQYF. The chain uses TRBV11-2 and TRBJ2-7; 8 nucleotides match TRBD1. The CDR3 loop spans 12 amino acids. In germline, CDR1 is SGHAT, CDR2 FQNNGV. Trimming cost V 5 bases and J 9 bases; bases outside gene matches: 6.

CDR3 nucleotide sequence: TGTGCCAGCAGCTTAGGACGGGGGCCCTACGAGCAGTACTTC. Translated: CASSLGRGPYEQYF. This rearrangement joins TRBV28 to TRBJ2-7; either TRBD1 or TRBD2 may supply D (6 bases each). Germline CDR1 reads MDHEN; CDR2 reads SYDVKM. The V end lost 6 bases, the J end lost 2 bases, and 14 bases lay between the germline ends. CDR3 length: 14 amino acids.

This clonotype was counted at least ten times. V is TRBV7-9 and J is TRBJ1-1; a weak D match, TRBD1 (6 bases). Germline V gives CDR1 SEHNR, CDR2 FQNEAQ (reference sequence). The CDR3 contains 16 residues. V was clipped by 9 bases and J by 4 bases, with 24 bases between them. CDR3 residues: CARGIGLEGGGTEAFF. The CDR3, as DNA: TGTGCCAGGGGTATAGGTTTAGAAGGGGGTGGCACTGAAGCTTTCTTT. Combining the CDR3 with reference TRBV7-9 and TRBJ1-1 gives the whole variable domain DTGVSQNPRHKITKRGQNVTFRCDPISEHNRLYWYRQTLGQGPEFLTYFQNEAQLEKSRLLSDRFSAERPKGSFSTLEIQRTEQGDSAMYLCARGIGLEGGGTEAFFGQGTRLTVV.

In this sample, this clonotype turned up a few times. The chain recombines TRBV18 with TRBJ2-7; 9 positions match TRBD1. Unmatched junction bases numbered 16, after V lost 6 bases and J lost 4 bases. The CDR3 runs 17 residues. CDR1 is KGHSH, CDR2 LQKENI, per germline. CDR3: CASSSGTGNGGQYEQYF. The CDR3 bases are TGTGCCAGCTCTTCCGGGACAGGGAACGGGGGACAGTACGAGCAGTACTTC.

This clonotype was detected ten times or more. V and J are TRBV20-1 and TRBJ2-1; no definite D call. The CDR3 consists of 11 residues. Germline V gives CDR1 DFQATT, CDR2 SNEGSKA (reference sequence). The V gene lost 0 bases and the J gene lost 12 bases, with 9 bases spanning the gap. The CDR3 loop reads CSAREGPLQFF. CDR3 bases: TGCAGTGCTAGAGAGGGCCCCTTGCAGTTCTTC.

A few counts support this clonotype. The V and J genes are TRBV21-1 and TRBJ2-2; the D call in the table, TRBD1, was not verified against the DNA. TRBV21-1 is an annotated pseudogene. This CDR3 has 16 amino acids. In DNA, the CDR3 is TGTGCCAGCAGCAAAGTTCTCGGGGACCGTGTCGGGGAGCTGTTTTTT. Translating gives CASSKVLGDRVGELFF.

This clonotype was picked up a small number of times. Its ends do not fully match the called genes, so a read error is possible. The rearrangement uses TRBV5-1 and TRBJ1-1, with D perhaps TRBD1 (5 bases). Looked up from germline, CDR1 is SGHRS and CDR2 is YFSETQ. This CDR3 spans 12 amino acids. In DNA form, the CDR3 reads TGCGCCAGCAGCTTCGGGGACGTTGAAGTTTTCTTT. The encoded protein is CASSFGDVEVFF. Variable domain in full (rest from reference TRBV5-1 and TRBJ1-1): KAGVTQTPRYLIKTRGQQVTLSCSPISGHRSVSWYQQTPGQGLQFLFEYFSETQRNKGNFPGRFSGRQFSNSRSEMNVSTLELGDSALYLCASSFGDVEVFFGQGTRLTVV.

Only a few counts were recorded for this clonotype. The rearrangement joins TRBV7-2 to TRBJ1-6; a possible D gene is TRBD1 (5 bases). V gave up 5 bases and J gave up 7 bases, with 18 bases separating them. The V gene's germline CDR1 is SGHTA and CDR2 FQGNSA. This CDR3 has 16 amino acids. This chain's CDR3 is CASSPPGRPGNSPLHF. The DNA of the CDR3 is TGTGCCAGCAGCCCACCGGGACGGCCGGGGAATTCACCCCTCCACTTT.

This clonotype turned up a few times. The V call is TRBV7-8, the J call TRBJ2-1; perhaps TRBD1 as D (6 bases). The CDR3 totals 14 residues. Looked up from germline, CDR1 is SGHVS and CDR2 is FQNEAQ. Trimming pared 5 bases from V and 1 base from J, leaving 9 bases between. CDR3 nucleotides: TGTGCCAGCAGCCTCGGACAGTCCTACAATGAGCAGTTCTTC. Amino acid sequence: CASSLGQSYNEQFF.

In its sample, this clonotype was seen many times. This chain links TRBV6-6 with TRBJ1-6; 11 positions match TRBD1. Germline V gives CDR1 MNHNY, CDR2 SVGAGI (reference sequence). Unmatched junction bases numbered 10, after V lost 6 bases and J lost 9 bases. The CDR3 covers 16 residues. CDR3 loop: CASSRGTGGMTSPLHF. CDR3 coding DNA: TGTGCCAGCAGCCGGGGGACAGGGGGAATGACTTCACCCCTCCACTTT.